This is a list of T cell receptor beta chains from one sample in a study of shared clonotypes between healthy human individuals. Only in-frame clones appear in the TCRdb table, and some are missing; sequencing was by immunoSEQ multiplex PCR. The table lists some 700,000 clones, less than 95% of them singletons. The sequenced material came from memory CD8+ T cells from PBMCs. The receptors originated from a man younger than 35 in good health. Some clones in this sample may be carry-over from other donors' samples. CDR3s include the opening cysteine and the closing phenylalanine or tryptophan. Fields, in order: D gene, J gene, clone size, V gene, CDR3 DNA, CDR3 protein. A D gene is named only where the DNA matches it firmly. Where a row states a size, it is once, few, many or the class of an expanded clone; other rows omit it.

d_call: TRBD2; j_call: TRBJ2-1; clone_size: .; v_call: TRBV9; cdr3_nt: TGTGCCAGCAGCGTCGGTTTACTAGCGGGGGTCCTCGGCTCCTACAATGAGCAGTTCTTC; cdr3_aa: CASSVGLLAGVLGSYNEQFF
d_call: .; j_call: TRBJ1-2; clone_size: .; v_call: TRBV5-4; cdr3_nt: TGTGCCAGCAGCTTGTTGCTGTACGGGGAGGCCTATGGCTACACCTTC; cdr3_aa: CASSLLLYGEAYGYTF
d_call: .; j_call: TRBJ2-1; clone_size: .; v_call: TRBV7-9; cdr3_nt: TGTGCCAGCAGCCATACAATAGGCGATGAGCAGTTCTTC; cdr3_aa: CASSHTIGDEQFF
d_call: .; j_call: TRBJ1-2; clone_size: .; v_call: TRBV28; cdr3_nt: TGTGCCAGCAGTCCTTTTGCGGGGGCCCTTAACTATGGCTACACCTTC; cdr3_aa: CASSPFAGALNYGYTF
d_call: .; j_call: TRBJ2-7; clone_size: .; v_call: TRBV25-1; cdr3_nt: TGTGCCAGCAGTGATGGTGGGAGGGGGACCTACGAGCAGTACTTC; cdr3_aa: CASSDGGRGTYEQYF
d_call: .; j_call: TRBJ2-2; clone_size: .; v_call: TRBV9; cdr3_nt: TGTGCCAGCAGCGAGCCAAGGAGGTCCGGGGAGCTGTTTTTT; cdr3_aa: CASSEPRRSGELFF
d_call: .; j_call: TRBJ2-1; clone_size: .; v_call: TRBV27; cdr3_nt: TGTGCCAGCAGTTCTGGGGGATCGGGCTCCTACAATGAGCAGTTCTTC; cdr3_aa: CASSSGGSGSYNEQFF
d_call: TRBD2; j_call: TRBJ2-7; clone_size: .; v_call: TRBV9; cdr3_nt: TGTGCCAGCAGCGTAGATGGGGGAGGGAGAGGAGAGCAGTACTTC; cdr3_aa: CASSVDGGGRGEQYF
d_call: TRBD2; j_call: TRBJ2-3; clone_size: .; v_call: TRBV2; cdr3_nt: TGTGCCAGCAGTACTCGACTAGCGGGCACAGATACGCAGTATTTT; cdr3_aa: CASSTRLAGTDTQYF
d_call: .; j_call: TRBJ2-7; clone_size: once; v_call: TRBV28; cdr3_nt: TGTGCCAGCAGTTTGGCAGGGAGCTCCTACGAGCAGTACTTC; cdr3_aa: CASSLAGSSYEQYF
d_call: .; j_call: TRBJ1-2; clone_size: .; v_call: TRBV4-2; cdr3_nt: TGTGCCAGCAGCCAAAGTAGGGGGAACTATGGCTACACCTTC; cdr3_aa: CASSQSRGNYGYTF
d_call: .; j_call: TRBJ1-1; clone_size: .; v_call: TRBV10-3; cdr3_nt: TGTGCCATCAGTCCTGCCGGGGGGACTGAAGCTTTCTTT; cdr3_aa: CAISPAGGTEAFF
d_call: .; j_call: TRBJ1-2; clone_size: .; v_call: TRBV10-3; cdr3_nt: TGTGCCACCGGGGGCTACACCTTC; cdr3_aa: CATGGYTF
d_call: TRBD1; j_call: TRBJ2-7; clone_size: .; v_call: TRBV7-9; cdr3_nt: TGTGCCAGCAGCCCTCCGGGACAGGGTCACGAGCAGTACTTC; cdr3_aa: CASSPPGQGHEQYF
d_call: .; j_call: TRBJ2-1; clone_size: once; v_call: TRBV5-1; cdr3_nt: TGCGCCAGCAGCTTGGCATACAATGAGCAGTTCTTC; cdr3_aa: CASSLAYNEQFF
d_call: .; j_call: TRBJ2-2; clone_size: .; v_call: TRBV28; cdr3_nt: TGTGCCAGCAGCTTTATAACCGGGGAGCTGTTTTTT; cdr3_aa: CASSFITGELFF
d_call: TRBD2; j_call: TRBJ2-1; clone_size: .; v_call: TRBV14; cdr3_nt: TGTGCCAGCAGCCAGCTTCCAGCGGGAGGGCCTTACAATGAGCAGTTCTTC; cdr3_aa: CASSQLPAGGPYNEQFF
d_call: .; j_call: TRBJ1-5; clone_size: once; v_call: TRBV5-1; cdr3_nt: TGCGCCAGCAGCTTGGAGGGGAATAGCAATCAGCCCCAGCATTTT; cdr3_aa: CASSLEGNSNQPQHF
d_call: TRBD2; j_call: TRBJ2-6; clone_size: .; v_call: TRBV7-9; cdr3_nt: TGTGCCAGCAGCCAACCCCGGGAGGGCACGGGGCCTGGGGCCAACGTCCTGACTTTC; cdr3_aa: CASSQPREGTGPGANVLTF
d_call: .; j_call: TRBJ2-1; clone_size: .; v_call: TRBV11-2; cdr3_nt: TGTGCCAGCAGCTTAACCGGGTCGCCCGACTACAATGAGCAGTTCTTC; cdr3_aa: CASSLTGSPDYNEQFF
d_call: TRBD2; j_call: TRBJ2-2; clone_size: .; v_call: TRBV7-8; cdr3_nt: TGTGCCAGCAGCTTAGCGGTGCTAGCGGGAGGGACCGGGGAGCTGTTTTTT; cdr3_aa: CASSLAVLAGGTGELFF
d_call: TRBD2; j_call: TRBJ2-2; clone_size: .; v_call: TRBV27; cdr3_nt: TGTGCCAGCAGTTTAGACCCTCTAGCGGAGAACACCGGGGAGCTGTTTTTT; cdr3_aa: CASSLDPLAENTGELFF
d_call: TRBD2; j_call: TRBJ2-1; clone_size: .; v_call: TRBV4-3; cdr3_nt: TGCGCCAGCAGCCAAGGACCAGCGGGAGGCAATGAGCAGTTCTTC; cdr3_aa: CASSQGPAGGNEQFF
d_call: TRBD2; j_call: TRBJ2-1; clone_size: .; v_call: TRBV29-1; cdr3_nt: TGCAGCGTTGAAGGGCGGGAGGGTAGCTCCTACAATGAGCAGTTCTTC; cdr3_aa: CSVEGREGSSYNEQFF
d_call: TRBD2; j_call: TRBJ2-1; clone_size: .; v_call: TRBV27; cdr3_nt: TGTGCCAGCAGTTTACTAGCGGGGCCCTACAATGAGCAGTTCTTC; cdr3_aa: CASSLLAGPYNEQFF
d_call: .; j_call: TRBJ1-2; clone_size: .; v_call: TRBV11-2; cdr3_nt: TGTGCCAGCAGGAGACCGGGAGCTGACTATGGCTACACCTTC; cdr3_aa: CASRRPGADYGYTF
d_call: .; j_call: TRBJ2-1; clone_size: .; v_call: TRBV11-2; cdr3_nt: TGTGCCAGCAGCCGATCGGGAGTGGGGCCGGGGAATGAGCAGTTCTTC; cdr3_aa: CASSRSGVGPGNEQFF
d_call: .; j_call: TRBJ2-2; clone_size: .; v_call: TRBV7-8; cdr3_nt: TGTGCCAGCAGCCCTGAAAGGGATTTGGCGCGCACCGGGGAGCTGTTTTTT; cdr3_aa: CASSPERDLARTGELFF
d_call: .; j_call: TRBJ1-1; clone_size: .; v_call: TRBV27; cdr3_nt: TGTGCCAGCAGTTCCCTAGACAGATGGACTGAAGCTTTCTTT; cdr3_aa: CASSSLDRWTEAFF
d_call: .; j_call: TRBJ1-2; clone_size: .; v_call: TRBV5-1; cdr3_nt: TGCGCCAGCAGCCCGACCCGGCAGAACTATGGCTACACCTTC; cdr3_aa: CASSPTRQNYGYTF
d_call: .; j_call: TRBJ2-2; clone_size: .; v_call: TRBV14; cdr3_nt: TGTGCCAGCAGCCATCTTTGGGGGAGCGGGGAGCTGTTTTTT; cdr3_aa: CASSHLWGSGELFF
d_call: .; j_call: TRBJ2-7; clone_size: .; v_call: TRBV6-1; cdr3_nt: TGTGCCAGCAGCGACCCTAGGGGCCGGGAGCAGTACTTC; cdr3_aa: CASSDPRGREQYF
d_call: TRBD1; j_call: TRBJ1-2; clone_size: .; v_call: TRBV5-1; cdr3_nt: TGCGCCAGCAGCCCCATGACAGGGGGGGGCTACACCTTC; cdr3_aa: CASSPMTGGGYTF
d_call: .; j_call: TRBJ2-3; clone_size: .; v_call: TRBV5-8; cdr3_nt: TGTGCCAGCAGTATGGCTTATACGGTAGGGTCGCAGTATTTT; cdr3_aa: CASSMAYTVGSQYF
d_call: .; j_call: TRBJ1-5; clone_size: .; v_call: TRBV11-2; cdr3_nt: TGTGCCAGCAGCCCCCGCGGGGGGGATCAGCCCCAGCATTTT; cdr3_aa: CASSPRGGDQPQHF
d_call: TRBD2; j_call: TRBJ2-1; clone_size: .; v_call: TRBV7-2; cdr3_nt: TGTGCCAGCAGTAATCCCCAGACTAGCGGGAGTAATGAGCAGTTCTTC; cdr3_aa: CASSNPQTSGSNEQFF
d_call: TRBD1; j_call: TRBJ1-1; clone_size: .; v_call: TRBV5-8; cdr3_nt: TGTGCCAGCAGCATAATCAGGGGGCGTAACACTGAAGCTTTCTTT; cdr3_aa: CASSIIRGRNTEAFF
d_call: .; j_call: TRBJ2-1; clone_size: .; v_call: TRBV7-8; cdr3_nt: TGTGCCAGCAGCTTGGCAGCGGCCTCCTACAATGAGCAGTTCTTC; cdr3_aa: CASSLAAASYNEQFF
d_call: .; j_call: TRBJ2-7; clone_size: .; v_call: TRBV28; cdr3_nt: TGTGCCAGCAGTTTCCCAGGTAGCGTGTACGAGCAGTACTTC; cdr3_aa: CASSFPGSVYEQYF
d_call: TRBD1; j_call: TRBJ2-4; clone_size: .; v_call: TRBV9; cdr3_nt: TGTGCCAGCAGCTTTCGGGACAGGGAAAACATTCAGTACTTC; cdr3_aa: CASSFRDRENIQYF
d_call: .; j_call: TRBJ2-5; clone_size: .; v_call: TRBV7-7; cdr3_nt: TGTGCCAGCAGCTTAGAATTTGGATTACAAGAGACCCAGTACTTC; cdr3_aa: CASSLEFGLQETQYF
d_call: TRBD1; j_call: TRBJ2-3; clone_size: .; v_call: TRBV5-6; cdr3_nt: TGTGCCAGCAGCTATAACAGGGGTTTGAGCACAGATACGCAGTATTTT; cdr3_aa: CASSYNRGLSTDTQYF
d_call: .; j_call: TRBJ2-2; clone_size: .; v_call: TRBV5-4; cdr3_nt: TGTGCCAGCAGCTTGGAGGGAGAAAACACCGGGGAGCTGTTTTTT; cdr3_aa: CASSLEGENTGELFF
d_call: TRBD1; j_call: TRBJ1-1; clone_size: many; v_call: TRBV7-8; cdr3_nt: TGTGCCAGCAGCTTAGGACAGGGGCGGTGGACTGAAGCTTTCTTT; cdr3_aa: CASSLGQGRWTEAFF
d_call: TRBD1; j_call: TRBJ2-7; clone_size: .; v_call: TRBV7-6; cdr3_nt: TGTGCCAGCAGCGATGGGACAGGGGGACTCGAGCAGTACTTC; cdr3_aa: CASSDGTGGLEQYF
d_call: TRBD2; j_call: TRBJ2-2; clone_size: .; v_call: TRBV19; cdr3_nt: TGTGCCAGTAGTGCATTCGGGGGACTAGCGGGAGGAGCCGGGGAGCTGTTTTTT; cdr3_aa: CASSAFGGLAGGAGELFF
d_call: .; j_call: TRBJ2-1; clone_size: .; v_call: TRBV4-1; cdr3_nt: TGCGCCAGCAGCCAAGGGGGCACTAGCTCCTACAATGAGCAGTTCTTC; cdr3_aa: CASSQGGTSSYNEQFF
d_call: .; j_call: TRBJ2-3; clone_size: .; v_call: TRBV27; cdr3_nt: TGTGCCAGCAGTTGGAGAGACACAGATACGCAGTATTTT; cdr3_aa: CASSWRDTDTQYF
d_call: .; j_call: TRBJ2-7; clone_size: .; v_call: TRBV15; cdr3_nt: TGTGCCACCAGCAATGGGCTGAGCACCTACGAGCAGTACTTC; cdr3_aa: CATSNGLSTYEQYF
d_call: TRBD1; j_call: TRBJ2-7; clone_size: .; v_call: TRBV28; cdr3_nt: TGTGCCAGCAGTTTCCGTCTTGGACAGGGCACCTACGAGCAGTACTTC; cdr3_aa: CASSFRLGQGTYEQYF
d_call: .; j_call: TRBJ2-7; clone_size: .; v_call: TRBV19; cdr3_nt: TGTGCCAGTAGTACTTTTGGAACTCACTACGAGCAGTACTTC; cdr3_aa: CASSTFGTHYEQYF
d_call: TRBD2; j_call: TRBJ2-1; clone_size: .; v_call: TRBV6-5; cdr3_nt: TGTGCCAGCAGTACGGGACTAGCGGGAGTAGAGCAGTTCTTC; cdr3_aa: CASSTGLAGVEQFF